One and the same sample provided the 15 T cell receptor beta chains below, sequenced in a study of tumor and adjacent non-tumor tissue in lung cancer. The template was RNA from unsorted bulk tissue. The library came from three nested PCR rounds adapted from ARM-PCR protocols. TCRdb redid the calling of the multiplex PCR reads with MiXCR, one entry per CDR3 protein. The profile shows about 80,000 distinct CDR3 sequences, 65% to 90% of them singletons. The sample taken for sequencing was lung tumor tissue. These receptors were collected from a woman in her forties or fifties with non-small cell lung cancer.

Worth noting for this clonotype: An end of the junction does not agree with germline; a read error may underlie this. The genes are TRBV12-3 or TRBV12-4 and TRBJ2-2; a weak D match, TRBD1 (7 bases). This CDR3 region has 14 residues. For the CDR3, the DNA is TGTGCCAGTAGCCCCAGGGGGTATACGGGGGTGCTGTTTTTT. The encoded protein is CASSPRGYTGVLFF.

The V call is TRBV12-3 or TRBV12-4, the J call TRBJ2-7; D is possibly TRBD2 (6 bases). Trimming left V 5 bases short and J 6 bases short, with 14 bases between. This CDR3 is 13 amino acids long. The CDR3 region is CASSAGNEGEQYF. In DNA form, the CDR3 reads TGTGCCAGCAGTGCGGGGAATGAGGGCGAGCAGTACTTC.

Note on this clonotype: Germline and junction disagree at one end, which may indicate a read error. J is TRBJ2-1 and V is TRBV11-2; 10 bases are a match to TRBD2. CDR1 and CDR2 (germline): SGHAT, FQNNGV. This CDR3 is built from 15 residues. The CDR3: CASSFIAGGDNEHYF. DNA of the CDR3: TGTGCCAGCAGCTTCATAGCGGGAGGAGACAATGAGCACTACTTC.

In regard to this clonotype: This may be a read error: a much more frequent sequence differs by one nucleotide. Given the absence of the conserved phenylalanine or tryptophan at the CDR3 end, a read error is likely. Here the CDR3 reads CASRNPDGLYYEQYY. The CDR3 DNA sequence: TGTGCCAGCAGAAATCCGGACGGACTTTACTACGAGCAGTACTAC. The gene calls are TRBV5-8 and TRBJ2-7, with D possibly matching TRBD2 (5 bases). This CDR3 comprises 15 residues. Per germline, CDR1 SGHTS and CDR2 YDEGEE. With 5 bases removed from V and 3 bases from J, the gap between germline ends came to 18 bases.

On this clonotype itself: One end of the junction fails to match germline, which may point to a read error. The chain is built from TRBV5-6 and TRBJ2-5, with TRBD1 matching 9 bases. Germline-derived CDR1 and CDR2 are SGHDT and YYEEEE. The CDR3 contains 17 residues. Here the CDR3 reads CARSLSRTGDIQETQYF. CDR3 in DNA: TGTGCCAGGAGCTTGTCCCGGACAGGGGATATCCAAGAGACTCAGTACTTC.

This clonotype came up a few times. The gene calls are TRBV18 and TRBJ2-1; no clear D. CDR3 length: 15 amino acids. From germline, CDR1 is KGHSH and CDR2 LQKENI. Trimming removed 2 bases from V and 4 bases from J, with 12 bases in between. The CDR3 DNA follows: TGTGCCAGCTCACCAATTACTCCAGAGTACAATGAGCAGTTCTTC. Translating gives CASSPITPEYNEQFF.

The V call is TRBV29-1, the J call TRBJ1-2, with D perhaps matching TRBD1 (5 bases). The CDR3 is 11 residues long. Trimming removed 7 bases at V and 7 bases at J, with 13 bases between. Per germline, CDR1 SQVTM and CDR2 ANQGSEA. Here the CDR3 reads CSGLPGFGYTF. DNA of the CDR3: TGCAGCGGTCTGCCAGGGTTTGGCTACACCTTC.

This clonotype showed up just once. The chain is built from TRBV4-1 and TRBJ1-1; TRBD1 might be the D (6 bases). CDR3 length equals 16 residues. The germline CDR1 and CDR2 sequences are MGHRA and YSYEKL. The ends were cut back, 10 bases at V and 1 base at J, with 22 bases in the middle. CDR3 loop: CANGQDSYRANTEAFF. In DNA form, the CDR3 reads TGCGCCAACGGCCAAGATAGTTACAGGGCGAACACTGAAGCTTTCTTT.

This chain connects TRBV20-1 to TRBJ2-1; possible D gene TRBD2, 6 bases. CDR3 length: 14 amino acids. The germline CDR1 and CDR2 sequences are DFQATT and SNEGSKA (reference sequence). The CDR3 sequence: CRTFRDSLGDEQFF. The CDR3 DNA follows: TGCCGTACTTTCCGGGACTCGCTTGGAGATGAGCAGTTCTTC.

Turning to this clonotype: At one end the junction does not follow the germline gene, possibly because of a read error. This chain links TRBV11-2 with TRBJ2-1; the match to TRBD2 covers 10 bases. The CDR3 has 15 amino acids. Per germline, CDR1 SGHAT and CDR2 FQNNGV. The CDR3 sequence: CANSLIAGGYNEQFF. The CDR3 DNA is TGTGCCAACAGCTTAATAGCGGGAGGATACAATGAGCAGTTCTTC. Full variable domain (rest looked up from reference TRBV11-2 and TRBJ2-1): EAGVAQSPRYKIIEKRQSVAFWCNPISGHATLYWYQQILGQGPKLLIQFQNNGVVDDSQLPKDRFSAERLKGVDSTLKIQPAKLEDSAVYLCANSLIAGGYNEQFFGPGTRLTVL.

This clonotype ranks as large. The chain uses TRBV10-3 and TRBJ2-7; the D gene could be TRBD1 or TRBD2 (7 bases each). V lost 8 bases, J lost 2 bases, and 10 bases lay in between. In germline, CDR1 is ENHRY, CDR2 SYGVKD. CDR3 size: 12 residues. The CDR3 DNA reads TGTGCCATCGCAGGGGGGGCCTACGAGCAGTACTTC. Amino acid sequence: CAIAGGAYEQYF.

With respect to this clonotype: A much larger clone differs from this one at a single base, so this may be a read error. V gene TRBV7-8 combines with J gene TRBJ1-6, with 8 nucleotides matching TRBD1. Germline CDR1 and CDR2: SGHVS and FQNEAQ. The CDR3 length is 16 residues. V shed 5 bases and J 6 bases; nucleotides not matched to a gene: 9. The CDR3 protein is CASSDGQGYRNSPLHF. In DNA, the CDR3 is TGTGCCAGCAGCGACGGACAGGGCTATCGTAATTCACCCCTCCACTTT.

For this clonotype: One end of the junction fails to match germline, which may point to a read error. The V and J genes are TRBV4-1 and TRBJ2-6; D tentatively fits TRBD1 or TRBD2 (5 bases each). Germline V gives CDR1 MGHRA, CDR2 YSYEKL. The CDR3 is 17 residues long. The CDR3 nucleotides are TGCACCAGCAGCCCCGGCTTGGGGGAACTTGGGGCCAACGTCCTGACCTTC. Residues: CTSSPGLGELGANVLTF.

This clonotype appeared a few times. A much bigger clone sits one base away, suggesting this may be a read error. The CDR3 reads CASRGPISGYEQYF. The CDR3 DNA reads as TGTGCCAGCAGAGGACCGATCAGTGGGTACGAGCAGTACTTC. The gene calls are TRBV28 and TRBJ2-7; unclear D gene. Trimming stripped 6 bases from V and 4 bases from J, with 16 bases between. Germline CDR1 MDHEN, CDR2 SYDVKM. There are 14 residues in the CDR3.

This clonotype was seen a handful of times. One end of the junction varies from germline; a read error may be responsible. The chain carries TRBV11-2 and TRBJ2-5, with D perhaps given as TRBD1 or TRBD2 (6 bases each). This CDR3 comprises 15 residues. The V gene's germline CDR1 is SGHAT and CDR2 FQNNGV. CDR3 sequence (DNA): TGTGCCAACAGCTTAGATTTGGGGGGCGGGGAGACCCAGTACTTC. It translates to CANSLDLGGGETQYF.